What follows are 14 T cell receptor beta chains derived from one specimen sequenced in a study of regulatory T cells in long-lasting Graves disease. CDR3 regions were amplified by Arm-PCR using iRepertoire HTBI primers to build TCR beta libraries. TCRdb reprocessed the multiplex PCR reads via MiXCR and lists one record per CDR3 protein. The sample has 350,000 to 450,000 distinct CDR3 sequences, over 15% seen once. Regarding time point: newly diagnosed GD, antithyroid drugs for less than 3 months. PBMCs provided the RNA from which the TCR library was made. This sample also appeared in a second study, on T cells in Graves' hyperthyroidism and ophthalmopathy.

The source material was peripheral blood mononuclear cells (PBMCs), sampled at new diagnosis, from a patient treated with antithyroid drugs. The origin of the receptors is a middle-aged man with Graves disease.

In this sample, this clonotype turned up a few times. The rearrangement joins TRBV25-1 to TRBJ2-1; 9 positions agree with TRBD2. The CDR3 is made up of 15 amino acids. Germline V gene lookup returns CDR1 MGHDK and CDR2 SYGVNS. The V gene end was trimmed by 3 bases and the J gene end by 5 bases; junction bases not matched to a gene: 5. The CDR3 reads CASSDLAGIHNEQFF. DNA of the CDR3: TGTGCCAGCAGTGATCTAGCGGGGATCCACAATGAGCAGTTCTTC.

The table lists this clonotype with many counts. The chain employs TRBV20-1 and TRBJ2-1; D is unresolved. The V gene's germline CDR1 is DFQATT and CDR2 SNEGSKA (reference sequence). There are 12 residues in the CDR3. The V and J ends lost 3 bases and 5 bases respectively, with 8 bases between them. The CDR3 protein is CSASGRHNEQFF. The CDR3 region has the DNA TGCAGTGCTAGCGGACGACACAATGAGCAGTTCTTC.

This clonotype was observed a few times. With a much larger clone just one base away, this may be a read error. The V call is TRBV30, the J call TRBJ1-1; 8 bases line up with TRBD1. The length of the CDR3 is 13 residues. The ends lost 8 bases at V and 1 base at J; junction bases unmatched: 6. The germline CDR1 and CDR2 sequences are GTSNPN and SVGIG (reference sequence). As DNA, the CDR3 is TGTGCCCATGACAGGGGACAGAACACTGAAGCTTTCTTT. It is translated as CAHDRGQNTEAFF.

The V and J genes are TRBV28 and TRBJ1-6; TRBD1 is a possible D gene (6 bases). Germline V lookup: CDR1 MDHEN, CDR2 SYDVKM. Trimming took 8 bases from V and 8 from J, leaving 16 bases between them. The CDR3 contains 14 residues. CDR3 coding DNA: TGTGCCAGCGGGTTCGGGGGCGGGGATTCACCCCTCCACTTT. As protein: CASGFGGGDSPLHF.

This clonotype was detected ten times or more. This chain joins TRBV11-3 and TRBJ1-2; TRBD1 might be the D (5 bases). CDR1 SGHNT and CDR2 YENEEA come from the germline V gene. There are 15 residues in the CDR3. Trimming shortened V by 5 bases and J by 2 bases, and 15 bases separated the two germline ends. CDR3 coding DNA: TGTGCCAGCAGCCTACGAGGGACGGTGAACTATGGCTACACCTTC. It encodes CASSLRGTVNYGYTF. Full variable domain (remainder filled in from reference TRBV11-3 and TRBJ1-2): EAGVVQSPRYKIIEKKQPVAFWCNPISGHNTLYWYLQNLGQGPELLIRYENEEAVDDSQLPKDRFSAERLKGVDSTLKIQPAELGDSAVYLCASSLRGTVNYGYTFGSGTRLTVV.

This clonotype was seen many times. V usage is TRBV18 and J usage is TRBJ1-5; perhaps TRBD1 as D (6 bases). From germline, CDR1 is KGHSH and CDR2 LQKENI. The CDR3 consists of 13 residues. The V end lost 4 bases, the J end lost 9 bases, and 13 bases lay between the germline ends. CDR3 amino acids: CASSRVIQGPQHF. The CDR3 region has the DNA TGTGCCAGCTCACGCGTAATACAGGGGCCCCAGCATTTT.

This clonotype was observed a few times. The chain recombines TRBV20-1 with TRBJ1-2, with 7 positions matching TRBD1. This CDR3 has 15 residues. Germline V gives CDR1 DFQATT, CDR2 SNEGSKA (reference sequence). The V segment lost 0 bases and the J segment 4 bases; nucleotides outside the gene matches: 8. The CDR3 coding sequence is TGCAGTGCTAGAGATCCCCAGGGGGTTGTCTATGGCTACACCTTC. Protein sequence: CSARDPQGVVYGYTF.

The sample holds many counts of this clonotype. The rearrangement joins TRBV29-1 to TRBJ2-1; D is perhaps TRBD2 (6 bases). The CDR3 covers 13 residues. Germline V gene lookup returns CDR1 SQVTM and CDR2 ANQGSEA. Trimming pared 1 base from V and 5 bases from J, leaving 9 bases between. CDR3 residues: CSVEGDWDNEQFF. The CDR3 region has the DNA TGCAGCGTTGAAGGGGACTGGGACAATGAGCAGTTCTTC.

V is TRBV5-5 and J is TRBJ1-2, with 9 positions matching TRBD1. J gave up 7 bases and V 5 bases, and 9 bases lay outside the gene matches. The CDR3 totals 14 residues. Germline CDR1 SGHKS, CDR2 YYEKEE (reference sequence). The CDR3 nucleotides are TGTGCCAGCAGGGTACAGGGGGCACGCGGTGGCTACACCTTC. Residues: CASRVQGARGGYTF.

This clonotype was recorded many times. The CDR3 coding sequence is TGTGCCAGCAGTGACGGCGAGCAGTACTTC. The encoded protein is CASSDGEQYF. This chain uses TRBV2 with TRBJ2-7; D is unresolved. The ends were cut back, 3 bases at V and 6 bases at J, with 3 bases in the middle. The V gene's germline CDR1 is SNHLY and CDR2 FYNNEI. This CDR3 spans 10 amino acids.

As concerns this clonotype: Relative to the germline gene, one junction end is altered; a read error may explain this. This chain connects TRBV5-1 to TRBJ1-2; a possible D gene is TRBD1 (6 bases). This CDR3 region has 13 residues. In germline, CDR1 is SGHRS, CDR2 YFSETQ. The CDR3 loop is CASSPRGSHGYTF. The CDR3 region has the DNA TGTGCCAGCAGCCCCAGGGGCTCGCATGGCTACACCTTC.

As for this clonotype: A read error is possible here, since a much larger clone lies one base away. This CDR3 reads CVSGTVTDTQYF. CDR3 DNA: TGTGTCAGCGGGACAGTCACAGATACGCAGTATTTT. The V call is TRBV2, the J call TRBJ2-3, with D perhaps assigned TRBD1 or TRBD2 (7 bases each). CDR1 and CDR2 (germline): SNHLY, FYNNEI. The CDR3 has 12 amino acids.

This clonotype was counted at least ten times. V is TRBV5-1 and J is TRBJ1-5; possible D gene TRBD1, 5 bases. Per the germline V gene, CDR1 is SGHRS and CDR2 is YFSETQ. The CDR3 has 14 amino acids. Trimming removed 4 bases from V and 0 bases from J, with 8 bases in between. Here the CDR3 reads CASSIDSSNQPQHF. CDR3 DNA sequence: TGCGCCAGCAGCATTGACAGTAGCAATCAGCCCCAGCATTTT.

This clonotype was counted ten times or more. V usage is TRBV6-1 and J usage is TRBJ2-3, with 9 bases matching TRBD2. This CDR3 has 15 amino acids. Germline assignment: CDR1 MNHNS and CDR2 SASEGT. J lost 1 base, V lost 3 bases, and 2 bases had no gene match. In nucleotides, the CDR3 is TGTGCCAGCAGTGAGCAGCGGGGGGGCACAGATACGCAGTATTTT. This translates into CASSEQRGGTDTQYF.